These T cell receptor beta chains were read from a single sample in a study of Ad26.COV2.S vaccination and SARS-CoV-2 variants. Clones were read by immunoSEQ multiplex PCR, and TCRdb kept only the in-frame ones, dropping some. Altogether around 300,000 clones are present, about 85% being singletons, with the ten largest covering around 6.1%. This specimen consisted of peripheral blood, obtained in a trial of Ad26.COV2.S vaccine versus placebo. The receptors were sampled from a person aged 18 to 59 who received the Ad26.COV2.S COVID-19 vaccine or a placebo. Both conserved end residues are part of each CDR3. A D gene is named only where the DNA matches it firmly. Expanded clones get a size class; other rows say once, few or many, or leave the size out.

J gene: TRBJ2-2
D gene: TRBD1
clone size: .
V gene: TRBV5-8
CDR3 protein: CASSWDRGATGELFF
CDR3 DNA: TGTGCCAGCAGTTGGGACAGGGGGGCAACCGGGGAGCTGTTTTTT

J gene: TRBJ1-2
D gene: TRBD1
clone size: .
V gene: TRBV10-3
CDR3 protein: CAIRGGQGYGYTF
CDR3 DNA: TGTGCCATCAGAGGGGGACAGGGGTATGGCTACACCTTC

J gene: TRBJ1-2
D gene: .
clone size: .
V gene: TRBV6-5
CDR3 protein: CASSRINLIGGYTF
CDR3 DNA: TGTGCCAGCAGCCGAATTAACTTAATCGGCGGCTACACCTTC

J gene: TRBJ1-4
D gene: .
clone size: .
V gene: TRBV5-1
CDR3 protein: CASSLSNSHEKLFF
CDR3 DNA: TGCGCCAGCAGCTTGAGCAATTCCCATGAAAAACTGTTTTTT

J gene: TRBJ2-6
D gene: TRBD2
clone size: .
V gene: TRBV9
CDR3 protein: CASSASGRGNPGANVLTF
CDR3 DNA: TGTGCCAGCAGCGCTAGCGGGAGGGGGAACCCCGGGGCCAACGTCCTGACTTTC

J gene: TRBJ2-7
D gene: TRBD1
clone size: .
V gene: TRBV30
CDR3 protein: CAWSTGGPSYEQYF
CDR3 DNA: TGTGCCTGGAGCACAGGGGGGCCCTCCTACGAGCAGTACTTC

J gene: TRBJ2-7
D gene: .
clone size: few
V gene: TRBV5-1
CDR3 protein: CASSEPRFKGPHYEQYF
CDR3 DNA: TGCGCCAGCAGTGAACCCCGGTTTAAGGGGCCCCACTACGAGCAGTACTTC

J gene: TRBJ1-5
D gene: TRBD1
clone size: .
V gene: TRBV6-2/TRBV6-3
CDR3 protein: CASSRGTANNQPQHF
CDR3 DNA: TGTGCCAGCAGTCGTGGGACAGCCAACAATCAGCCCCAGCATTTT

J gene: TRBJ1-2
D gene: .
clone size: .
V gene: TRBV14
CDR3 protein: CASSQQPDYGYTF
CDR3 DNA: TGTGCCAGCAGCCAACAACCCGACTATGGCTACACCTTC

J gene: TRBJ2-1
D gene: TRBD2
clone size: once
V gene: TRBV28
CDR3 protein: CASSLVASGRSWFF
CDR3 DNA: TGTGCCAGCAGTTTGGTCGCTAGCGGGAGGTCCTGGTTCTTC

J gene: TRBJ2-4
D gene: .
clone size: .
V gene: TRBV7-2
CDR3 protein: CASSSSGYLSNIQYF
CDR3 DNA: TGTGCCAGCAGCTCAAGTGGTTACCTTTCGAACATTCAGTACTTC

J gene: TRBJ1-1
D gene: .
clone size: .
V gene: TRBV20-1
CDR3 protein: CSAPANTEAFF
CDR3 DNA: TGCAGTGCTCCCGCCAACACTGAAGCTTTCTTT

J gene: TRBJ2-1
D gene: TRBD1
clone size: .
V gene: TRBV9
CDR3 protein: CASSVADRGLYNEQFF
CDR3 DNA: TGTGCCAGCAGCGTAGCTGACAGGGGGCTGTACAATGAGCAGTTCTTC

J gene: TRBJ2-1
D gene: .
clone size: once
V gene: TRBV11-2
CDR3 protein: CASSSGLYNEQFF
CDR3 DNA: TGTGCCAGCAGCTCGGGACTCTACAATGAGCAGTTCTTC

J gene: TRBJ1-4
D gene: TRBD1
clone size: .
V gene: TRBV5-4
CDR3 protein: CASSQQGAGEKLFF
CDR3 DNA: TGTGCCAGCAGCCAACAGGGGGCAGGGGAAAAACTGTTTTTT

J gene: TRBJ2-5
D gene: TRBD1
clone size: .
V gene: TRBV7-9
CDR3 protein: CASSPGTATQETQYF
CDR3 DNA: TGTGCCAGCAGTCCAGGGACAGCTACACAAGAGACCCAGTACTTC

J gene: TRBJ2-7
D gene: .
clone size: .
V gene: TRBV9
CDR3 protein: CASSVDPELYEQYF
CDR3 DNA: TGTGCCAGCAGCGTAGATCCAGAACTCTACGAGCAGTACTTC

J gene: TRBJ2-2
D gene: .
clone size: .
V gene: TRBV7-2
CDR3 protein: CASSLVGRLNTGELFF
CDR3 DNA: TGTGCCAGCAGCTTAGTAGGCAGGTTGAACACCGGGGAGCTGTTTTTT

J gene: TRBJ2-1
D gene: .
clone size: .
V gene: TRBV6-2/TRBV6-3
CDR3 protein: CASSYGDSPYNEQFF
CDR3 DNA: TGTGCCAGCAGTTACGGTGACAGTCCCTACAATGAGCAGTTCTTC

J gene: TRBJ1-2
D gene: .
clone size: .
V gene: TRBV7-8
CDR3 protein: CASSLRTENYGYTF
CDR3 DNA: TGTGCCAGCAGCTTAAGGACAGAAAACTATGGCTACACCTTC

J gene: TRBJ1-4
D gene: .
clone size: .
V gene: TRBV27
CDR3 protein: CASSFGGANEKLFF
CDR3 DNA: TGTGCCAGCAGTTTCGGGGGGGCTAATGAAAAACTGTTTTTT

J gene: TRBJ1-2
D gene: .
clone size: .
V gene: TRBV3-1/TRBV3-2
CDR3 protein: CASSPLLEGYNGYTF
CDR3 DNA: TGTGCCAGCAGCCCCCTCCTGGAAGGGTATAATGGCTACACCTTC

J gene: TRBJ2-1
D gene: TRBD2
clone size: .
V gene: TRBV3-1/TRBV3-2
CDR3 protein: CASGTTSGLYNEQFF
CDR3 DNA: TGTGCCAGCGGTACGACTAGCGGGTTGTACAATGAGCAGTTCTTC

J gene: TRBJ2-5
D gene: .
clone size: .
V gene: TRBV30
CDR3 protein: CAWSPTKETQYF
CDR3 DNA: TGTGCCTGGAGTCCAACGAAGGAGACCCAGTACTTC

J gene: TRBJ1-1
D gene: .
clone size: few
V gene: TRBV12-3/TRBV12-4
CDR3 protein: CASSLNEAFF
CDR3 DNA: TGTGCCAGCAGTTTAAATGAAGCTTTCTTT

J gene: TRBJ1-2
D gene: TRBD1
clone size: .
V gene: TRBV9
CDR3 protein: CASSVLGQGNGYTF
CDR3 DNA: TGTGCCAGCAGCGTCCTGGGACAGGGGAATGGCTACACCTTC

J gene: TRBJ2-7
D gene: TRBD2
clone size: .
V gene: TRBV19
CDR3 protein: CASSRLAGETYEQYF
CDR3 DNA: TGTGCCAGTAGTCGACTAGCGGGGGAAACCTACGAGCAGTACTTC

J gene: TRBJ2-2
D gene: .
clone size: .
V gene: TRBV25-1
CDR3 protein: CASSEDETFPGELFF
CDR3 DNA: TGTGCCAGCAGTGAAGATGAAACTTTCCCCGGGGAGCTGTTTTTT

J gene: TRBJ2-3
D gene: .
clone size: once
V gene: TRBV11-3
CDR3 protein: CASSLDSGISDTQYF
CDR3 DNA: TGTGCCAGCAGCTTAGACAGTGGAATCTCAGATACGCAGTATTTT

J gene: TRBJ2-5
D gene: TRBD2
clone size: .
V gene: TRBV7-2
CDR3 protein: CASSLGTSGSMKTQYF
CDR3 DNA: TGTGCCAGCAGCTTAGGGACTAGCGGGAGCATGAAGACCCAGTACTTC

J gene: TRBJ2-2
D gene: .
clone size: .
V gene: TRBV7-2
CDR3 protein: CASSEGPANTGELFF
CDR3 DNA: TGTGCCAGCAGCGAGGGACCTGCGAACACCGGGGAGCTGTTTTTT

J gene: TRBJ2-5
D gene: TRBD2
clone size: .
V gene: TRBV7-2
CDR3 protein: CASSLGSSGRQETQYF
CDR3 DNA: TGTGCCAGCAGCTTAGGGTCTAGCGGGAGACAAGAGACCCAGTACTTC

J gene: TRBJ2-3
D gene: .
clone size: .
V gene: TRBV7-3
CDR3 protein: CASSLMSLSTDTQYF
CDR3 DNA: TGTGCCAGCAGCTTAATGAGCCTCAGCACAGATACGCAGTATTTT

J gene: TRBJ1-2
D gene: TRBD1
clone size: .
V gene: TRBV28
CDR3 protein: CASNIDRVNNYGYTF
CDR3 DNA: TGTGCCAGCAATATTGACAGGGTCAATAACTATGGCTACACCTTC

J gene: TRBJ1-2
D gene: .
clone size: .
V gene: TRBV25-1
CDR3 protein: CASMGGRYYGYTF
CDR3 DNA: TGTGCCAGCATGGGGGGGCGGTACTATGGCTACACCTTC